The 16 T cell receptor beta chains below were found in one sample sequenced in a study of cytomegalovirus exposure and HLA in healthy donors. TCRdb's copy holds only in-frame clones and misses some; the assay was immunoSEQ multiplex PCR. The table lists just under 65,000 clones, more than 85% of them singletons, with approximately 6.8% in the top ten. The specimen was PBMCs. The receptors come from a woman aged 18-35 years in good health and CMV-seropositive.

This chain joins TRBV6-1 and TRBJ1-2; no clear D. The germline CDR1 and CDR2 sequences are MNHNS and SASEGT. The CDR3 loop spans 14 amino acids. Trimming cost V 0 bases and J 5 bases, with 10 bases left between them. CDR3 DNA sequence: TGTGCCAGCAGTGAAGCGCAGGCAGCTTATGGCTACACCTTC. Translated, it gives CASSEAQAAYGYTF.

This chain joins TRBV5-5 and TRBJ1-6; D unclear. Deletions cut 4 bases from V and 9 bases from J, with 17 bases between. This CDR3 comprises 15 residues. CDR1 and CDR2 from the germline V gene are SGHKS and YYEKEE (reference sequence). The CDR3 nucleotides read TGTGCCAGCAGCCCCAGCGGGTCACCCCTTTCACCCCTCCACTTT. Residues: CASSPSGSPLSPLHF. The complete variable domain, with remaining parts taken from reference TRBV5-5 and TRBJ1-6, reads DAGVTQSPTHLIKTRGQQVTLRCSPISGHKSVSWYQQVLGQGPQFIFQYYEKEERGRGNFPDRFSARQFPNYSSELNVNALLLGDSALYLCASSPSGSPLSPLHFGNGTRLTVT.

V gene TRBV10-3 combines with J gene TRBJ2-7; D gene unclear. This CDR3 spans 13 amino acids. Trimming left V 7 bases short and J 6 bases short, with 16 bases between. CDR1 is ENHRY and CDR2 is SYGVKD in the germline V gene. The CDR3 protein is CAIKEGIPGEQYF. CDR3 nucleotide sequence: TGTGCCATCAAGGAAGGCATCCCAGGCGAGCAGTACTTC.

The V gene is TRBV29-1, the J gene TRBJ2-2; no firm D call. This CDR3 has 14 amino acids. V shed 0 bases and J shed 6 bases, with 11 bases lying between them. Germline CDR1 reads SQVTM; CDR2 reads ANQGSEA. The CDR3 loop is CSVEEQMSAGELFF. CDR3 DNA: TGCAGCGTTGAAGAACAGATGTCTGCCGGGGAGCTGTTTTTT.

This rearrangement joins TRBV6-5 to TRBJ1-1; no reliable D call. CDR1 is MNHEY and CDR2 is SVGAGI in the germline V gene. The CDR3 has 14 amino acids. V shed 2 bases and J shed 1 base, with 8 bases lying between them. The CDR3 spells CASSYLFRNTEAFF. The CDR3 nucleotides are TGTGCCAGCAGTTACCTCTTCCGGAACACTGAAGCTTTCTTT.

This clone was recorded once. The CDR3 region is CASTLLAGATLAKNIQYF. The CDR3 DNA follows: TGTGCCAGCACTCTACTAGCGGGAGCCACACTAGCCAAAAACATTCAGTACTTC. The rearrangement links TRBV28 to TRBJ2-4, with 11 bases matching TRBD2. After removal of 7 bases from V and 0 bases from J, the junction contained 11 bases not matched to a gene. There are 18 residues in the CDR3. Germline CDR1 and CDR2: MDHEN and SYDVKM.

The chain has TRBV10-3 and TRBJ2-5; a possible D gene is TRBD1 (6 bases). V lost 4 bases, J lost 2 bases, and 23 bases lay in between. The germline V gene has CDR1 ENHRY and CDR2 SYGVKD. The CDR3 is 18 amino acids. As DNA, the CDR3 is TGTGCCATCAGTGGATCCACAGGGAGAGGACGAGGACAAGAGACCCAGTACTTC. This sequence encodes CAISGSTGRGRGQETQYF.

For the CDR3, the DNA is TGTGCCAGCAGTTATTCCATCAATTCACCCCTCCACTTT. Encoded protein: CASSYSINSPLHF. This sequence joins TRBV6-5 and TRBJ1-6; no firm D call. Deletions cut 3 bases from V and 7 bases from J, with 7 bases between. This CDR3 comprises 13 residues. CDR1 MNHEY and CDR2 SVGAGI come from the germline V gene.

The chain recombines TRBV5-6 with TRBJ2-2, with D perhaps matching TRBD2 (6 bases). The germline V gene encodes CDR1 SGHDT and CDR2 YYEEEE. V lost 1 base to trimming and J lost 0 bases, with 10 bases between them. The CDR3 covers 16 residues. The CDR3 nucleotides are TGTGCCAGCAGCTTGTTAGGGGAGGCGAACACCGGGGAGCTGTTTTTT. It yields the protein CASSLLGEANTGELFF.

The gene calls are TRBV6-1 and TRBJ1-4; tentative D call: TRBD1 (6 bases). V was pared by 8 bases and J by 6 bases, with 13 bases between. The CDR3 length is 13 residues. In germline, CDR1 is MNHNS, CDR2 SASEGT. CDR3 in amino acids: CASRPRQDEKLFF. Written as DNA, the CDR3 is TGTGCCAGCCGCCCCCGACAGGATGAAAAACTGTTTTTT.

The chain carries TRBV7-9 and TRBJ2-2; no firm D call. CDR3 length: 14 amino acids. Germline CDR1 SEHNR, CDR2 FQNEAQ (reference sequence). Between the trimmed V and J ends, which lost 11 bases and 0 bases, there was a span of 13 bases. The CDR3, as DNA: TGTGCCTGCCTAGGCCTCACGAACACCGGGGAGCTGTTTTTT. It specifies CACLGLTNTGELFF.

The chain is built from TRBV28 and TRBJ1-1; 9 nucleotides match TRBD1. CDR1 and CDR2 from the germline V gene are MDHEN and SYDVKM. The CDR3 is 14 amino acids. V dropped 6 bases and J dropped 4; count of bases not matched to a gene: 6. The CDR3 is CASSLQGATTEAFF. CDR3 nucleotides: TGTGCCAGCAGCCTACAGGGGGCGACCACTGAAGCTTTCTTT.

V is TRBV27 and J is TRBJ1-1; TRBD1 is a possible D gene (5 bases). There are 15 residues in the CDR3. The germline gives CDR1 MNHEY, CDR2 SMNVEV (reference sequence). V lost 2 bases and J 1 base, leaving 11 bases between the germline ends. The CDR3, as DNA: TGTGCCAGCAGTTTAAGGGCAGGGTGGAACACTGAAGCTTTCTTT. Amino acids: CASSLRAGWNTEAFF.

This clone showed up just once. This chain joins TRBV2 and TRBJ2-7; TRBD2 aligns across 11 bases. The ends lost 3 bases at V and 2 bases at J; junction bases unmatched: 3. Germline lookup yields CDR1 SNHLY and CDR2 FYNNEI. This CDR3 contains 15 residues. The CDR3, as DNA: TGTGCCAGCAGTGATTTAGCGGGAGGGCCCTACGAGCAGTACTTC. This translates into CASSDLAGGPYEQYF. The complete variable domain, with remaining parts taken from reference TRBV2 and TRBJ2-7, reads EPEVTQTPSHQVTQMGQEVILRCVPISNHLYFYWYRQILGQKVEFLVSFYNNEISEKSEIFDDQFSVERPDGSNFTLKIRSTKLEDSAMYFCASSDLAGGPYEQYFGPGTRLTVT.

Only one count was recorded for this clone. This chain joins TRBV27 and TRBJ2-1, with TRBD2 identical over 8 bases. Looked up from germline, CDR1 is MNHEY and CDR2 is SMNVEV (reference sequence). The CDR3 is 16 residues long. V lost 5 bases to trimming and J lost 7 bases; unmatched junction nucleotides: 13. In DNA form, the CDR3 reads TGTGCCAGCAGTCGGGGAGCGGGAGTGGGGTTGAATGAGCAGTTCTTC. Protein product: CASSRGAGVGLNEQFF.

The chain employs TRBV7-3 and TRBJ2-6; 7 positions match TRBD2. Germline-derived CDR1 and CDR2 are SGHTA and FQGTGA. Trimming cost V 3 bases and J 1 base; bases outside gene matches: 0. The CDR3 is made up of 15 amino acids. The CDR3 region has the DNA TGTGCCAGCAGCTTGGGACTATCTGGGGCCAACGTCCTGACTTTC. As protein: CASSLGLSGANVLTF.